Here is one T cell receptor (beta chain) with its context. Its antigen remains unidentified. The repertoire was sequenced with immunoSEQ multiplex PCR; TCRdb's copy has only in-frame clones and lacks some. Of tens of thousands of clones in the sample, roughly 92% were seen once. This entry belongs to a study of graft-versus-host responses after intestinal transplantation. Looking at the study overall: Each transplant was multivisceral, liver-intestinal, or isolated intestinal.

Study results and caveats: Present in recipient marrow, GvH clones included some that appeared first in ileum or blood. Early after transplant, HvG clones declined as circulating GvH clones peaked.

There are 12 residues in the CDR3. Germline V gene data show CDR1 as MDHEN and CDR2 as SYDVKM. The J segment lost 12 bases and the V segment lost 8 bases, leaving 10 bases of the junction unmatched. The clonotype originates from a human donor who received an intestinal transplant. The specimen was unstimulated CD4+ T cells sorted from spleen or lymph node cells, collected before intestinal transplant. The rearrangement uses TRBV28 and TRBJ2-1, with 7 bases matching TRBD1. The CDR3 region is CASLKYRGGQFF. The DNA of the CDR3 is TGTGCCAGCCTTAAGTACAGGGGCGGGCAGTTCTTC.